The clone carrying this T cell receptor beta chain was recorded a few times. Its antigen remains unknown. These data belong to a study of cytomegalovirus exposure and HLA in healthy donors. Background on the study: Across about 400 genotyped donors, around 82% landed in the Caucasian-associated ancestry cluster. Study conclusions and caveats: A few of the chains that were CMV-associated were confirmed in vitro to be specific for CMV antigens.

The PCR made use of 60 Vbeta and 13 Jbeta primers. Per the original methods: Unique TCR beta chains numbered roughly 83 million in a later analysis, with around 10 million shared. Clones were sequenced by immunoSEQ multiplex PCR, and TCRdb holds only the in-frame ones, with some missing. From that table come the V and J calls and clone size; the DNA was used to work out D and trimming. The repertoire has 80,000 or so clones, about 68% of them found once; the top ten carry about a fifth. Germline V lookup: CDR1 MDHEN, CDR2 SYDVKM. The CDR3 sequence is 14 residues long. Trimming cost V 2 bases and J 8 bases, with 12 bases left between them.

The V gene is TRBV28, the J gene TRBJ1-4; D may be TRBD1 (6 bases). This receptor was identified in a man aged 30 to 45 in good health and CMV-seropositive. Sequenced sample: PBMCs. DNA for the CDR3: TGTGCCAGCAGTTTAAACTCGAGGGGGGAAAAACTGTTTTTT. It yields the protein CASSLNSRGEKLFF. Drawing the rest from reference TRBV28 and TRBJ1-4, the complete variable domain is DVKVTQSSRYLVKRTGEKVFLECVQDMDHENMFWYRQDPGLGLRLIYFSYDVKMKEKGDIPEGYSVSREKKERFSLILESASTNQTSMYLCASSLNSRGEKLFFGSGTQLSVL.